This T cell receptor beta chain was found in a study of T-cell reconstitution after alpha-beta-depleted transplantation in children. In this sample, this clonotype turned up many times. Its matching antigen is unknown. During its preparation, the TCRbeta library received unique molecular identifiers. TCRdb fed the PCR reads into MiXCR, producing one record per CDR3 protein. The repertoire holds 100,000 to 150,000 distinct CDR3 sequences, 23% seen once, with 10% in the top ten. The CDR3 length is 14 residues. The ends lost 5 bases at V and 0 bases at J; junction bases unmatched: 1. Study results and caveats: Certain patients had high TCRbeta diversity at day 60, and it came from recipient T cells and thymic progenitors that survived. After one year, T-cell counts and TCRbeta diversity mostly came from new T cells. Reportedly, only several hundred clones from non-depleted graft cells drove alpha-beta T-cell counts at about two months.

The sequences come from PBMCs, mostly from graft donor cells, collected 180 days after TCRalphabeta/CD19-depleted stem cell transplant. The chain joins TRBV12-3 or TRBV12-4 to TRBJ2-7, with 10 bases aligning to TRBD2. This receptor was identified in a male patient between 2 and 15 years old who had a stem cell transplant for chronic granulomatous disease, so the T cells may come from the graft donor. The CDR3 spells CASSPSGGSYEQYF. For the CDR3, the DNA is TGTGCCAGCAGTCCTAGCGGGGGCTCCTACGAGCAGTACTTC.